This is a list of T cell receptor beta chains from one sample in a study. One entry per CDR3 protein, called by TCRdb with MiXCR from the RT-PCR reads. The sample lists around 700,000 distinct CDR3 sequences; approximately 15% were seen once. The sequencing input was memory CD4+ T cells from blood. These receptor sequences come from a female donor in good health, serving as a healthy control. CDR3s include the opening cysteine and the closing phenylalanine or tryptophan. The D gene is left open where the match is weak. Only some rows state a clone size, as once, few, many or a class for expanded clones.

TRBV4-2,.,TRBD2,TRBJ2-7,TGTGCCAGCAGCCCCTGGACTAGCGGGAGTTCCGAGCAGTACTTC,CASSPWTSGSSEQYF
TRBV5-1,.,.,TRBJ1-4,TGCGCCAGCAGCTTGGACGGACAATCTGAAAAACTGTTTTTT,CASSLDGQSEKLFF
TRBV7-8,.,.,TRBJ1-1,TGTGCCAGCAGCTTAGCGCACAGGGAGGAGGCTTTCTTT,CASSLAHREEAFF
TRBV19,.,.,TRBJ2-5,TGTGCCAGTAGTTTCGGACTGTTAGAGACCCAGTACTTC,CASSFGLLETQYF
TRBV7-3,many,.,TRBJ2-2,TGTGCCAGCAGCCCATGGGGGACGGCGAACACCGGGGAGCTGTTTTTT,CASSPWGTANTGELFF
TRBV7-2,.,TRBD2,TRBJ2-1,TGTGCCAGCAGCGTAAACTACGCTAGCGGGAATGAGCAGTTCTTC,CASSVNYASGNEQFF
TRBV19,.,.,TRBJ2-1,TGTGCCAGTAGATTAGGAAGTGAGCAGTTCTTC,CASRLGSEQFF
TRBV6-2/TRBV6-3,.,TRBD1,TRBJ1-1,TGTGCCAGCAGTCATCCGGACAGGGTACCAGCTTTCTTT,CASSHPDRVPAFF
TRBV3-1,.,.,TRBJ2-7,TGTGCCAGCAGCCAAGCTTCCGGGGATACGCAGTACTTC,CASSQASGDTQYF
TRBV12-3/TRBV12-4,many,.,TRBJ2-3,TGTGCCAGCAGGGACTGGGGGGCAGATACGCAGTATTTT,CASRDWGADTQYF